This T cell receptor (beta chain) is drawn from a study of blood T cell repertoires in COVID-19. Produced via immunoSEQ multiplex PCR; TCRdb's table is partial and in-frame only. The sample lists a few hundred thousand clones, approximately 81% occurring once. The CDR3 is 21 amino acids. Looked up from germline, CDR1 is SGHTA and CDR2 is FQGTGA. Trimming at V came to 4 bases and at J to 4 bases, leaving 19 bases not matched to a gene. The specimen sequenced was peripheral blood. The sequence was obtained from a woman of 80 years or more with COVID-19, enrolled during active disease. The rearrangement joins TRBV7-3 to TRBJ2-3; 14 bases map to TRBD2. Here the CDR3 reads CASSYRPTSGGALGRADTQYF. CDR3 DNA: TGTGCCAGCAGCTATCGCCCGACTAGCGGGGGGGCCCTTGGGAGAGCAGATACGCAGTATTTT.